This entry concerns a single T cell receptor beta chain. Its target is unknown. The data were obtained in a study of shared clonotypes between healthy human individuals. Study outcomes and limitations: Compared with memory subsets, naive subsets generally had larger estimated richness. The four-donor shared clonotypes exceeded non-shared clonotypes in generation probability, with non-shared ones scoring lower.

TCRdb's table, derived via immunoSEQ multiplex PCR, lists solely in-frame clones and lacks some. The sample has 90,000 to 130,000 clones; 68% are singletons. Germline V lookup: CDR1 KGHSH, CDR2 LQKENI. Trimming took 4 bases from V and 0 from J, leaving 7 bases between them. This CDR3 is 13 amino acids long. The genes are TRBV18 and TRBJ2-7, with D perhaps matching TRBD1 (6 bases). The source is a woman aged 25 to 39 in good health. Sequencing was done on a sample of memory CD8+ T cells sorted from blood. Subset here: CD45RO+ cells pooled with CCR7-negative TemRA cells. CDR3 residues: CASSQDSSYEQYF. DNA for the CDR3: TGTGCCAGCTCACAGGACAGCTCCTACGAGCAGTACTTC. Combining the CDR3 with reference TRBV18 and TRBJ2-7 gives the whole variable domain NAGVMQNPRHLVRRRGQEARLRCSPMKGHSHVYWYRQLPEEGLKFMVYLQKENIIDESGMPKERFSAEFPKEGPSILRIQQVVRGDSAAYFCASSQDSSYEQYFGPGTRLTVT.